This TCR beta chain was identified in a study of blood T cells in healthy people across ages. Study-wide points: Diversity of TCR beta per million T cells declined in a roughly linear way with age. It was not possible, with unsorted PBMCs, to conclusively compare naive and antigen-experienced cells.

Researchers isolated at least 7 million PBMCs per sample. This clonotype was picked up a small number of times. Antigen unknown. Combining a sample-barcoded 5' primer with a J-beta primer mix, a second PCR ran for about 7 to 11 cycles. Each cDNA was tagged by a template-switch adaptor containing 12 random nucleotides. Via MiXCR, TCRdb re-called the 5' RACE reads, giving one row per CDR3 protein. The sample carries roughly 720,000 distinct CDR3 sequences, about 53% recorded once. The receptor's source is a man older than 75 in good health. The sample comprised blood.

The CDR3: CASSPLGADTDTQYF. As DNA, the CDR3 is TGTGCCAGCAGCCCATTGGGGGCTGACACAGATACGCAGTATTTT. The chain couples TRBV28 to TRBJ2-3; D is possibly TRBD1 (6 bases). Germline CDR1 reads MDHEN; CDR2 reads SYDVKM. Trimming removed 6 bases from V and 2 bases from J, with 15 bases in between. This CDR3 contains 15 residues.